The clone carrying this TCR beta chain was seen a few times. This entry comes from a study of blood T cell repertoires in COVID-19. Study in general: In each case, the material was cDNA or gDNA derived from T cells, B-cell-depleted T cells, or PBMCs.

TCRdb's table, derived via immunoSEQ multiplex PCR, lists solely in-frame clones and lacks some. The table includes about 300,000 clones, about 90% detected once. The sequencing sample was made of PBMCs or T cells enriched from blood (not recorded which). The origin of this receptor is a woman between 50 and 59 years old who had been exposed to COVID-19.

CDR3 DNA: TGTGCCAGCAGCACACTGGCGGACACTGAAGCTTTCTTT. Translating gives CASSTLADTEAFF. The V call is TRBV7-9, the J call TRBJ1-1; D call uncertain. CDR1 SEHNR and CDR2 FQNEAQ come from the germline V gene (reference sequence). Trimming removed 5 bases at V and 3 bases at J, with 10 bases between. The CDR3 extends over 13 amino acids.